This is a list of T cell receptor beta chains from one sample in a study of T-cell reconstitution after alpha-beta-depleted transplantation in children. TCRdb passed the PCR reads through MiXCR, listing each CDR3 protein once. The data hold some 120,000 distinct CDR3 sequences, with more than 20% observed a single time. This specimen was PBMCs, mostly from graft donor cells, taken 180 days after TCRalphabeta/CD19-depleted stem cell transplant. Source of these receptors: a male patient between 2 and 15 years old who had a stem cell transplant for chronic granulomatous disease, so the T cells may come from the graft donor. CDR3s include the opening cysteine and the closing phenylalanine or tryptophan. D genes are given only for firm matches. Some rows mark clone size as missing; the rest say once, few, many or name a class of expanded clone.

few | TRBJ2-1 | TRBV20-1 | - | TGCAGTGCTAGAGATGAGGCCCTAAGCTCCTACAATGAGCAGTTCTTC | CSARDEALSSYNEQFF
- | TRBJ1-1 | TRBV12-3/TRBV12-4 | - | TGTGCCAGCAACCCGGACAGGAACACTGAAGCTTTCTTT | CASNPDRNTEAFF
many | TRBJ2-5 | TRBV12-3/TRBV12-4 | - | TGTGCCAGCAGCTTGGGCGTCCAAGAGACCCAGTACTTC | CASSLGVQETQYF
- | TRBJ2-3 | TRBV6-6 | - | TGTGCCACAGGGCAGGGGAGGGCAGATACGCAGTATTTT | CATGQGRADTQYF
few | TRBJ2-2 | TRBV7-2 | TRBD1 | TGTGCCAGCAGCTTAGAGGGGACAGGGAGGACCTGGGAGCTGTTTTTT | CASSLEGTGRTWELFF
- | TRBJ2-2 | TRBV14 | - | TGTGCCAGCAGCCCCTCCCTGAACACCGGGGAGCTGTTTTTT | CASSPSLNTGELFF
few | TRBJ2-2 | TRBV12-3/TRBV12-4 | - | TGTGCCAGCAGGTCGGGACGGCTGAACACCGGGGAGCTGTTTTTT | CASRSGRLNTGELFF
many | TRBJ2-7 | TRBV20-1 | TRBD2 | TGCAGTGCGGGTGGGACTAACGGGATTAAGTACTTC | CSAGGTNGIKYF
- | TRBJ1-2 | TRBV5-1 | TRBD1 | TGCGCCAGCAGCGGCGGACAGGGGGCTCTCTATGGCTACACCTTC | CASSGGQGALYGYTF
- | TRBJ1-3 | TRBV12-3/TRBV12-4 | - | TGTGCCAGCAGTTTAGCAGCTGGGAATGGAAACACCATATATTTT | CASSLAAGNGNTIYF
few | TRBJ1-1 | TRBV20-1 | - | TGCAGTGCTAATTCTGACCGCACTGAAGCTTTCTTT | CSANSDRTEAFF